Shown below are 14 T cell receptor beta chains from a single sample sequenced in a study of blood T cell repertoires in COVID-19. Using immunoSEQ multiplex PCR, the repertoire was profiled, and TCRdb retains in-frame clones only, with some absent. The data hold some 250,000 clones, with roughly 85% observed a single time. Sequencing input: peripheral blood. The receptors come from a woman between 18 and 30 years old with acute or convalescent COVID-19.

The V call is TRBV30, the J call TRBJ1-4, with 7 bases identical to TRBD1. The CDR3 has 14 amino acids. Germline trimming cut 0 bases from V and 6 bases from J; bases unmatched to any gene: 4. Germline lookup yields CDR1 GTSNPN and CDR2 SVGIG (reference sequence). The CDR3 DNA reads as TGTGCCTGGAGTGTAAGAAGGGGGCATGAAAAACTGTTTTTT. This sequence encodes CAWSVRRGHEKLFF.

The rearrangement links TRBV7-2 to TRBJ2-3; 8 nucleotides match TRBD2. CDR1 is SGHTA and CDR2 is FQGNSA in the germline V gene. The V gene end was trimmed by 1 base and the J gene end by 2 bases; junction bases not matched to a gene: 5. CDR3 length equals 16 residues. The CDR3 DNA sequence: TGTGCCAGCAGCTTAGGGCTAGCGGGCTACACAGATACGCAGTATTTT. As protein: CASSLGLAGYTDTQYF.

As regards this clone: Distinct nucleotide sequences in the sample also encode this CDR3. The chain links TRBV4-1 to TRBJ2-7; 8 bases agree with TRBD1. Germline CDR1 is MGHRA and CDR2 is YSYEKL. This CDR3 region has 13 residues. The V gene end was trimmed by 0 bases and the J gene end by 7 bases; junction bases not matched to a gene: 2. CDR3 bases: TGCGCCAGCAGCCAAGACAGGGGGCGAGAGCAGTACTTC. Translation: CASSQDRGREQYF.

In DNA form, the CDR3 reads TGTGCCTGGAGGGCTAGCGTATATACGCAGTATTTT. It encodes CAWRASVYTQYF. The chain has TRBV30 and TRBJ2-3; possible D gene TRBD2, 6 bases. The V end lost 3 bases, the J end lost 7 bases, and 11 bases lay between the germline ends. CDR3 length: 12 amino acids. In germline, CDR1 is GTSNPN, CDR2 SVGIG (reference sequence).

This chain links TRBV5-6 with TRBJ1-2, with D hard to call. CDR3 length equals 17 residues. Germline CDR1 and CDR2: SGHDT and YYEEEE. V was shortened by 0 bases and J by 3 bases, with 18 bases between the two germline ends. CDR3 coding DNA: TGTGCCAGCAGCTTGGGGGCATGGTTCGGGATGGACTATGGCTACACCTTC. Its protein product is CASSLGAWFGMDYGYTF. The complete variable domain, with remaining parts taken from reference TRBV5-6 and TRBJ1-2, reads DAGVTQSPTHLIKTRGQQVTLRCSPKSGHDTVSWYQQALGQGPQFIFQYYEEEERQRGNFPDRFSGHQFPNYSSELNVNALLLGDSALYLCASSLGAWFGMDYGYTFGSGTRLTVV.

The chain employs TRBV7-9 and TRBJ2-7, with 8 bases lining up with TRBD1. The CDR3 spans 14 residues. Germline V gene data show CDR1 as SEHNR and CDR2 as FQNEAQ (reference sequence). V was pared by 3 bases and J by 3 bases, with 4 bases of the junction left unmatched. The CDR3 nucleotides read TGTGCCAGCAGCTTTGGGGACAGGCTCTACGAGCAGTACTTC. It translates to CASSFGDRLYEQYF.

This sequence joins TRBV7-2 and TRBJ2-3; D unclear. There are 14 residues in the CDR3. V was cut by 1 base and J by 2 bases, with 7 bases left in between. Germline V lookup: CDR1 SGHTA, CDR2 FQGNSA. The CDR3 nucleotides read TGTGCCAGCAGCTTAGGTTTTCTCACAGATACGCAGTATTTT. Residues: CASSLGFLTDTQYF.

This clone has more than one count but fewer than ten. V is TRBV7-9 and J is TRBJ1-2; 8 nucleotides match TRBD1. The CDR3 is 16 amino acids. The V and J ends lost 7 bases and 8 bases, in that order; junction bases with no gene match: 18. CDR1 is SEHNR, CDR2 FQNEAQ, per germline (reference sequence). The CDR3: CASIIQETGASWGYTF. The CDR3 DNA reads as TGTGCCAGCATAATACAGGAGACAGGGGCCTCGTGGGGCTACACCTTC.

This chain connects TRBV6-2 or TRBV6-3 to TRBJ2-7; perhaps TRBD1 as D (6 bases). Trimming shortened V by 2 bases and J by 3 bases, and 11 bases separated the two germline ends. The CDR3 runs to 14 residues. Germline V gene sequence: CDR1 MNHEY, CDR2 SVGEGT. This CDR3 is CASSYGDRRYEQYF. The CDR3 DNA sequence: TGTGCCAGCAGTTACGGCGACAGGCGCTACGAGCAGTACTTC.

The CDR3 coding sequence is TGTGCCTGGAGTTACGGGCTGTTAGCGGGAGAGACCCAGTACTTC. Its protein is CAWSYGLLAGETQYF. V and J are TRBV30 and TRBJ2-5; 7 nucleotides agree with TRBD2. The CDR3 is 15 residues long. Per germline, CDR1 GTSNPN and CDR2 SVGIG (reference sequence). V gave up 2 bases and J gave up 4 bases; unmatched junction bases: 10. Full variable domain (missing parts from reference TRBV30 and TRBJ2-5): SQTIHQWPATLVQPVGSPLSLECTVEGTSNPNLYWYRQAAGRGLQLLFYSVGIGQISSEVPQNLSASRPQDRQFILSSKKLLLSDSGFYLCAWSYGLLAGETQYFGPGTRLLVL.

The J gene is TRBJ1-2, the V gene TRBV9; TRBD1 agrees at 7 bases. Germline V CDR1 and CDR2: SGDLS, YYNGEE. V shed 7 bases and J 3 bases; nucleotides not matched to a gene: 12. The CDR3 totals 15 residues. The CDR3 DNA follows: TGTGCCAGCTCCCGAGGTAGGGGGCAGGACTATGGCTACACCTTC. Its protein is CASSRGRGQDYGYTF.

The chain uses TRBV7-9 and TRBJ2-5, with D maybe TRBD1 (6 bases). This CDR3 comprises 14 residues. Germline V CDR1 and CDR2: SEHNR, FQNEAQ (reference sequence). Trimming cost V 2 bases and J 4 bases, with 11 bases left between them. CDR3: CASSLRSGVETQYF. CDR3 coding DNA: TGTGCCAGCAGCTTACGGTCAGGGGTAGAGACCCAGTACTTC.

Regarding this clone: Germline is not matched at one junction end, which may reflect a read error. J is TRBJ2-3 and V is TRBV5-1; TRBD1 aligns across 9 bases. The V gene's germline CDR1 is SGHRS and CDR2 YFSETQ. There are 14 residues in the CDR3. CDR3 region: CASSLAGQGDTQYF. CDR3 in DNA: TGTGCCAGCAGCTTGGCGGGACAGGGAGATACGCAGTATTTT.

The chain recombines TRBV28 with TRBJ1-4; 8 bases line up with TRBD1. The CDR3 covers 16 residues. Germline V gives CDR1 MDHEN, CDR2 SYDVKM. Germline trimming cut 5 bases from V and 0 bases from J; bases unmatched to any gene: 5. This CDR3 is CASSIEQGATNEKLFF. In DNA form, the CDR3 reads TGTGCCAGCAGTATAGAACAGGGGGCAACTAATGAAAAACTGTTTTTT.